A selection of T cell receptor beta chains follows, all from one sample in a study of blood T cells in healthy people across ages. TCRdb re-analysed the 5' RACE reads in MiXCR, keeping a single row per CDR3 protein. The table has 1 million to 1.2 million distinct CDR3 sequences, more than 30% seen once. Material: blood. The receptors shown here come from a man younger than 30 in good health. Both conserved end residues are part of each CDR3. The D gene is left open where the match is weak. Clone size is given for some rows only: seen once, a few or many times, or a class if the clone is expanded.

CDR3 protein: CASSQGGTAKETQYF; CDR3 DNA: TGCGCCAGCAGCCAAGGGGGAACAGCAAAAGAGACCCAGTACTTC; D gene: NA; V gene: TRBV4-3; J gene: TRBJ2-5; clone size: few
CDR3 protein: CASSPTREGDSKNIQYF; CDR3 DNA: TGTGCCAGCAGCCCGACTAGGGAGGGCGATTCCAAAAACATTCAGTACTTC; D gene: TRBD2; V gene: TRBV27; J gene: TRBJ2-4; clone size: few
CDR3 protein: CASSLSPRTAYNSPLHF; CDR3 DNA: TGTGCCAGCAGTTTATCACCTAGGACAGCTTATAATTCACCCCTCCACTTT; D gene: NA; V gene: TRBV28; J gene: TRBJ1-6; clone size: NA
CDR3 protein: CASSQERGSLQETQYF; CDR3 DNA: TGTGCCAGCAGCCAAGAGAGAGGGTCACTGCAAGAGACCCAGTACTTC; D gene: NA; V gene: TRBV4-2; J gene: TRBJ2-5; clone size: few
CDR3 protein: CASSQEGLAGVNSYNEQYF; CDR3 DNA: TGCGCCAGCAGCCAAGAAGGACTAGCGGGAGTAAACTCCTACAATGAGCAGTACTTC; D gene: TRBD2; V gene: TRBV4-3; J gene: TRBJ2-7; clone size: NA
CDR3 protein: CSAKGLPDPYNTVYF; CDR3 DNA: TGCAGTGCCAAGGGACTGCCGGACCCGTACAACACCGTATATTTT; D gene: NA; V gene: TRBV20-1; J gene: TRBJ1-3; clone size: once
CDR3 protein: CSARDSSVPGHTF; CDR3 DNA: TGCAGTGCTAGAGATTCCTCGGTGCCTGGCCACACCTTC; D gene: NA; V gene: TRBV20-1; J gene: TRBJ1-2; clone size: NA
CDR3 protein: CASGLVPVPNEQFF; CDR3 DNA: TGTGCTAGTGGTTTGGTACCCGTCCCAAATGAGCAGTTCTTC; D gene: NA; V gene: TRBV12-5; J gene: TRBJ2-1; clone size: NA
CDR3 protein: CSVAGWRGNTEAFF; CDR3 DNA: TGCAGCGTCGCTGGGTGGCGGGGGAACACTGAAGCTTTCTTT; D gene: NA; V gene: TRBV29-1; J gene: TRBJ1-1; clone size: few
CDR3 protein: CASSFTGPQETQYF; CDR3 DNA: TGTGCCAGCAGTTTTACAGGTCCACAAGAGACCCAGTACTTC; D gene: NA; V gene: TRBV27; J gene: TRBJ2-5; clone size: NA
CDR3 protein: CATSRDGTDQGHGYTF; CDR3 DNA: TGTGCCACCAGCAGAGATGGGACAGACCAAGGTCATGGCTACACCTTC; D gene: TRBD1; V gene: TRBV15; J gene: TRBJ1-2; clone size: few
CDR3 protein: CASSPGTGTTEAFF; CDR3 DNA: TGTGCCAGCAGTCCCGGGACAGGGACCACTGAAGCTTTCTTT; D gene: TRBD1; V gene: TRBV12-3/TRBV12-4; J gene: TRBJ1-1; clone size: few
CDR3 protein: CASSVGHGYEQYF; CDR3 DNA: TGTGCCAGCAGTGTAGGGCACGGGTACGAGCAGTACTTC; D gene: NA; V gene: TRBV12-3/TRBV12-4; J gene: TRBJ2-7; clone size: few
CDR3 protein: CASSQVVQEYPNTEAFF; CDR3 DNA: TGTGCCAGCAGCCAAGTAGTACAGGAATATCCGAACACTGAAGCTTTCTTT; D gene: NA; V gene: TRBV14; J gene: TRBJ1-1; clone size: once
CDR3 protein: CASSLTGGLVLNYGYTF; CDR3 DNA: TGTGCCAGCAGTTTGACCGGGGGCCTAGTCCTCAACTATGGCTACACCTTC; D gene: NA; V gene: TRBV28; J gene: TRBJ1-2; clone size: NA
CDR3 protein: CASSRAAQDLYGYTF; CDR3 DNA: TGCGCCAGCAGCCGAGCGGCGCAGGACCTGTATGGCTACACCTTC; D gene: NA; V gene: TRBV4-3; J gene: TRBJ1-2; clone size: NA
CDR3 protein: CASSYTTGIGTDTQYF; CDR3 DNA: TGTGCCAGCAGCTATACTACAGGGATAGGCACAGATACGCAGTATTTT; D gene: NA; V gene: TRBV4-2; J gene: TRBJ2-3; clone size: NA
CDR3 protein: CASSGGQRRYNEQFF; CDR3 DNA: TGTGCCAGCAGTGGCGGACAGAGAAGATACAATGAGCAGTTCTTC; D gene: NA; V gene: TRBV6-5; J gene: TRBJ2-1; clone size: NA
CDR3 protein: CASSQVAAGRSYNEQFF; CDR3 DNA: TGCGCCAGCAGCCAAGTTGCCGCGGGGCGATCCTACAATGAGCAGTTCTTC; D gene: NA; V gene: TRBV4-3; J gene: TRBJ2-1; clone size: many
CDR3 protein: CASSPRQMGGEQYF; CDR3 DNA: TGTGCCAGCAGTCCCAGACAGATGGGTGGCGAGCAGTACTTC; D gene: NA; V gene: TRBV27; J gene: TRBJ2-7; clone size: NA
CDR3 protein: CSARLTDTQYF; CDR3 DNA: TGCAGTGCTAGGCTGACAGATACGCAGTATTTT; D gene: NA; V gene: TRBV20-1; J gene: TRBJ2-3; clone size: few
CDR3 protein: CASSQGSSRPGTQYF; CDR3 DNA: TGCGCCAGCAGCCAAGGGAGTAGCAGACCAGGTACGCAGTATTTT; D gene: NA; V gene: TRBV4-1; J gene: TRBJ2-3; clone size: NA
CDR3 protein: CASSYSSSGEQETQYF; CDR3 DNA: TGTGCCAGCAGTTACTCGTCTAGCGGAGAGCAAGAGACCCAGTACTTC; D gene: TRBD2; V gene: TRBV6-5; J gene: TRBJ2-5; clone size: NA
CDR3 protein: CASNDRGGRDTEAFF; CDR3 DNA: TGTGCCAGTAATGACAGGGGGGGGAGAGACACTGAAGCTTTCTTT; D gene: TRBD1; V gene: TRBV7-2; J gene: TRBJ1-1; clone size: NA
CDR3 protein: CASSQAFADTEAFF; CDR3 DNA: TGTGCCAGCAGCCAAGCTTTCGCGGACACTGAAGCTTTCTTT; D gene: NA; V gene: TRBV3-1; J gene: TRBJ1-1; clone size: few